This T cell receptor beta chain was obtained from a study of response to subunit inactivated influenza vaccine. This clonotype was seen a handful of times. Its matching antigen is unknown. MiXCR, applied by TCRdb to the RT-PCR reads, yields one record per CDR3 protein. The table records around 530,000 distinct CDR3 sequences, 12% of them present only once. Study-wide results and limits: T cells newly recruited by each seasonal influenza vaccination are few, the authors suggested.

The CDR3 runs to 13 residues. Trimming removed 6 bases from V and 7 bases from J, with 13 bases in between. The receptor was isolated from a man aged 50-59 years who received an inactivated influenza vaccine. This specimen was PBMCs from blood, taken on the day of vaccination. The chain links TRBV12-3 or TRBV12-4 to TRBJ2-1; the D call may be TRBD1 or TRBD2 (5 bases each). This CDR3 is CASSMGPKNEQFF. In DNA form, the CDR3 reads TGTGCCAGCAGCATGGGACCGAAGAATGAGCAGTTCTTC.